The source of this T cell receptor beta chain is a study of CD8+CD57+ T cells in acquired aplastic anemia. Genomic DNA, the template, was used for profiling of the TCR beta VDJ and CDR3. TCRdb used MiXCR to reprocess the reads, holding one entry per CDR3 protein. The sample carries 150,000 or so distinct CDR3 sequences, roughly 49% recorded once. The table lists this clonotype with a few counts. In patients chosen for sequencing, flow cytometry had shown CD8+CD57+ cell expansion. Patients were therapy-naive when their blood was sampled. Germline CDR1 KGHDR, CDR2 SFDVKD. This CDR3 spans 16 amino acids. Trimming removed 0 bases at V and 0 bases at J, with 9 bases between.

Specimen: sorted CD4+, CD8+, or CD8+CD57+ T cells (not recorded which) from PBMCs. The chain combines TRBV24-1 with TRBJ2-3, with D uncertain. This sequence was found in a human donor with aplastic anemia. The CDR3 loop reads CATSDLSLGSTDTQYF. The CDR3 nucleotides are TGTGCCACCAGTGATTTGTCGCTGGGAAGCACAGATACGCAGTATTTT.